This T cell receptor beta chain emerged from a study of early T cells in non-severe SARS-CoV-2 infection. Study information: Chains were unpaired, as sequencing was done on bulk RNA from unsorted whole blood.

Trimming at V came to 5 bases and at J to 6 bases, leaving 11 bases not matched to a gene. The germline V gene encodes CDR1 SNHLY and CDR2 FYNNEI. The CDR3 runs 16 residues. TCRdb analysed the 5' RACE reads with MiXCR anew, one entry per CDR3 protein. The sample shows about 85,000 distinct CDR3 sequences, roughly 14% of them seen only once. The sequenced sample consisted of whole blood. The source is an adult who was a healthcare worker with PCR-confirmed SARS-CoV-2 infection or an uninfected control (not recorded which). V is TRBV2 and J is TRBJ2-2; TRBD1 aligns across 8 bases. The CDR3 DNA sequence: TGTGCCAGCAGTTCAGGGGGCCCTACCTATTCCGGGGAGCTGTTTTTT. It codes for CASSSGGPTYSGELFF.